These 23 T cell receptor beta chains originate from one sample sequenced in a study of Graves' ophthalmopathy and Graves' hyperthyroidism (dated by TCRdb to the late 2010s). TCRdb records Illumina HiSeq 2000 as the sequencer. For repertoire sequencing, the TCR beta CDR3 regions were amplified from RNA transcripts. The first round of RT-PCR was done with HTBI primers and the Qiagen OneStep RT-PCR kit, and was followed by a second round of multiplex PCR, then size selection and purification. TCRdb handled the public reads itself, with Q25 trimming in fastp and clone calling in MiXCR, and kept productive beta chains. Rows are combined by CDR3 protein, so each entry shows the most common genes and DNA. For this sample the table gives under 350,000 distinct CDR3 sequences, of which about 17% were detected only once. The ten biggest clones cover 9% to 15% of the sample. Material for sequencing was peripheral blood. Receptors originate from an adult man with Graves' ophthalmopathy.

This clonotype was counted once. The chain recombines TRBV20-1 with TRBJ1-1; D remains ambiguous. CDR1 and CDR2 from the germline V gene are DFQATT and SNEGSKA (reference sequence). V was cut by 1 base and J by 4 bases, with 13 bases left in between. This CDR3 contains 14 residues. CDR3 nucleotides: TGCAGTGCTAGAGGGGCTACTCGGGGCACTGAAGCTTTCTTT. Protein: CSARGATRGTEAFF.

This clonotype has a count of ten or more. CDR3 DNA sequence: TGTGCCGTCGCCGGGGGCACCGTTTCGTATGGCTACACCTTC. It is translated as CAVAGGTVSYGYTF. The chain employs TRBV28 and TRBJ1-2; D perhaps matches TRBD1 (6 bases). With 11 bases removed from V and 5 bases from J, the gap between germline ends came to 21 bases. CDR3 length: 14 residues. Germline V gives CDR1 MDHEN, CDR2 SYDVKM.

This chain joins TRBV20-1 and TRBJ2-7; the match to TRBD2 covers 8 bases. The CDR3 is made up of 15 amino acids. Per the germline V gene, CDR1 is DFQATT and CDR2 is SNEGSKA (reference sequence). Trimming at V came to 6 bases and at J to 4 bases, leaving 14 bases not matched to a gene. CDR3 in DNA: TGCAGTGCCCCCCTTAGCGGGATCCGTGGGTACGAGCAGTACTTC. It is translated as CSAPLSGIRGYEQYF.

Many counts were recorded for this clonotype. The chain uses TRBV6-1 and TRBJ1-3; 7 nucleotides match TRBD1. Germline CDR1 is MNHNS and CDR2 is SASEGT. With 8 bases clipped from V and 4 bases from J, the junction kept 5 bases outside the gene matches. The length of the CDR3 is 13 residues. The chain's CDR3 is CASQGQKGNTIYF. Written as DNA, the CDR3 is TGTGCCAGCCAGGGACAGAAGGGAAACACCATATATTTT.

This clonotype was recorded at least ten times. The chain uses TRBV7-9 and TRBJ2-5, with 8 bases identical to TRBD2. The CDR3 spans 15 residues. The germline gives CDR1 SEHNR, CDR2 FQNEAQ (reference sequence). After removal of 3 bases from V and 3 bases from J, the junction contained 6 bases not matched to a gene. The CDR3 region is CASSFLGGLEETQYF. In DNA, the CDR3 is TGTGCCAGCAGCTTCCTAGGGGGACTAGAAGAGACCCAGTACTTC.

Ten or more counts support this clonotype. For the CDR3, the DNA is TGTGCCACCAGCAGAACCAGGGGGGGATCCTCTGGAAACACCATATATTTT. Its protein product is CATSRTRGGSSGNTIYF. The chain carries TRBV15 and TRBJ1-3; TRBD1 matches at 7 bases. The CDR3 contains 17 residues. V gave up 2 bases and J gave up 0 bases; unmatched junction bases: 7. Germline V gives CDR1 LNHNV, CDR2 YYDKDF (reference sequence).

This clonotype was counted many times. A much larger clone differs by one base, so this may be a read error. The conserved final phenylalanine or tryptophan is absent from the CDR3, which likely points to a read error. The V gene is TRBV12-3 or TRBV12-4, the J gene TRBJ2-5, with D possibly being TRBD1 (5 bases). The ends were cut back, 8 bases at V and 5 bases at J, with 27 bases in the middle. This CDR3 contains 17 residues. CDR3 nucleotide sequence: TGTGCCAGCGGATCCTTGGGTACAGGCGGTTTTTCGGAGACCCAGTACCTC. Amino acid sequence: CASGSLGTGGFSETQYL.

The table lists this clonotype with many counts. The CDR3: CASSYSGGASTDTQYF. The DNA for the CDR3 is TGTGCCAGCAGTTACTCAGGCGGAGCTAGCACAGATACGCAGTATTTT. The rearrangement uses TRBV6-5 and TRBJ2-3; D not resolved. Per the germline V gene, CDR1 is MNHEY and CDR2 is SVGAGI. Trimming removed 0 bases from V and 0 bases from J, with 10 bases in between. The CDR3 extends over 16 amino acids.

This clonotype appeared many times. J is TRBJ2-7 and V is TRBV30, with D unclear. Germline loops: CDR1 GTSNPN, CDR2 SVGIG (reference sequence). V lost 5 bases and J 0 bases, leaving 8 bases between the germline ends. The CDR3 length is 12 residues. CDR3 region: CAWSHSSYEQYF. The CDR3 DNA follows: TGTGCCTGGTCCCATAGCTCCTACGAGCAGTACTTC.

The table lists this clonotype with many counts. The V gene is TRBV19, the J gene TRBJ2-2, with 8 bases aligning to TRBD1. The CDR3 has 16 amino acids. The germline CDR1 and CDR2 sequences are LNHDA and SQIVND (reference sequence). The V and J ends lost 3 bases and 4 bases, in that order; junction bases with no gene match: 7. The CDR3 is CASSMPQGVSTGELFF. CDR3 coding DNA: TGTGCCAGTAGTATGCCACAGGGGGTGTCCACCGGGGAGCTGTTTTTT.

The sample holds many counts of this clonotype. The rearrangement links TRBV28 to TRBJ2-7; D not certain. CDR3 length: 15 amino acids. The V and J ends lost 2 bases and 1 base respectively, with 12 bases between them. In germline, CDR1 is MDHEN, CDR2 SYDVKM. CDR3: CASSLGVLESYEQYF. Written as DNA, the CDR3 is TGTGCCAGCAGTTTAGGGGTGCTTGAATCCTACGAGCAGTACTTC.

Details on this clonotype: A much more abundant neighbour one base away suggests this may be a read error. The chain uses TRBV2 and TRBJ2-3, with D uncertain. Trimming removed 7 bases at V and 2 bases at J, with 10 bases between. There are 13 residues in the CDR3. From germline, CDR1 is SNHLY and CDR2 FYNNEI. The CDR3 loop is CASTLYITDTQYF. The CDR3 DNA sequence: TGTGCCAGCACCCTATATATCACAGATACGCAGTATTTT.

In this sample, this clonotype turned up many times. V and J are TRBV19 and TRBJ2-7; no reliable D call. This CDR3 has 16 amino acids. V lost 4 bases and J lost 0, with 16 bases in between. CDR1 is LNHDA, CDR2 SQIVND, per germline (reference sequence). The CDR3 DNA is TGTGCCAGTAGTACAGCCGCTACATCAATCTCCTACGAGCAGTACTTC. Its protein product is CASSTAATSISYEQYF.

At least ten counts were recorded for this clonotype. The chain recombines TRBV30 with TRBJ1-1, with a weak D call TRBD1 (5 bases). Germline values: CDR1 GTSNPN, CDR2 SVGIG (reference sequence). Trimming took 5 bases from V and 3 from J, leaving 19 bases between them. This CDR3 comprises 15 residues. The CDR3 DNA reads TGTGCCTGGCACAAGGCAGGGATGCTGGACACTGAAGCTTTCTTT. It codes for CAWHKAGMLDTEAFF.

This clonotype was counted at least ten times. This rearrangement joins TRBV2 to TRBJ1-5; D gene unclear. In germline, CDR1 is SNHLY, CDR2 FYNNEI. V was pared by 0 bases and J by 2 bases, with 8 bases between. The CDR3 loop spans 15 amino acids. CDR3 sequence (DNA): TGTGCCAGCAGTGAAGCGCTTTTGGGCAATCAGCCCCAGCATTTT. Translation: CASSEALLGNQPQHF.

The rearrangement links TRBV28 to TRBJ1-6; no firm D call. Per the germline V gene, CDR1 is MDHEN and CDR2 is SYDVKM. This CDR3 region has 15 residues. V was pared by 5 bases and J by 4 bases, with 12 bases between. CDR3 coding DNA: TGTGCCAGCAGTCCGATTGACATTTATAATTCACCCCTCCACTTT. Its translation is CASSPIDIYNSPLHF.

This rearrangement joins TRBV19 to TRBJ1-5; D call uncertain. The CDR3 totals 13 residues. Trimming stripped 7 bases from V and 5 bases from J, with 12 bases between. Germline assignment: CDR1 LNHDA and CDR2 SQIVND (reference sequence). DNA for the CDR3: TGTGCCAGTACACGAGCGACGGATCAGCCCCAGCATTTT. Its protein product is CASTRATDQPQHF.

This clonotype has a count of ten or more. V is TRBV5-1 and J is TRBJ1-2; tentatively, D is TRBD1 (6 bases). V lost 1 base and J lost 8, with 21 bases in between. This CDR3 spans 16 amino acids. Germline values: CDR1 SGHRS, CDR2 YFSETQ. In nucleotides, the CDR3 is TGCGCCAGCAGCTTGTCTGGCGGGTTCGGGGGGCAAGGCTACACCTTC. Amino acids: CASSLSGGFGGQGYTF.

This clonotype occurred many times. CDR3 protein: CASNSGRGETQYF. The DNA for the CDR3 is TGTGCCAGTAATAGCGGGAGAGGGGAGACCCAGTACTTC. The chain combines TRBV19 with TRBJ2-5; 9 nucleotides match TRBD2. After removal of 7 bases from V and 5 bases from J, the junction contained 5 bases not matched to a gene. Germline CDR1 and CDR2: LNHDA and SQIVND (reference sequence). CDR3 length: 13 amino acids.

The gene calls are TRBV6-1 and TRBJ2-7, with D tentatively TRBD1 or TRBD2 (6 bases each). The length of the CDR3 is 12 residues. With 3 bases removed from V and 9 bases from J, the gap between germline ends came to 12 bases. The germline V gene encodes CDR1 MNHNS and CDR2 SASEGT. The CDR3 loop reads CASSEGGTAQYF. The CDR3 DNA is TGTGCCAGCAGTGAGGGGGGCACCGCGCAGTACTTC.

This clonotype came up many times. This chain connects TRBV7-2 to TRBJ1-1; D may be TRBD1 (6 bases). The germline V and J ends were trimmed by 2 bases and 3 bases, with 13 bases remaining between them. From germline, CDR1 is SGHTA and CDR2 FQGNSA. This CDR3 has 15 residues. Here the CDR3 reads CASSLSLEGDTEAFF. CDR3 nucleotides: TGTGCCAGCAGCTTAAGTCTTGAGGGGGACACTGAAGCTTTCTTT.

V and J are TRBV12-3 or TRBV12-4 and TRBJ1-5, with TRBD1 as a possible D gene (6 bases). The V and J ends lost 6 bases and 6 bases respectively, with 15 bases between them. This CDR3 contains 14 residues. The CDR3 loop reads CASSPGTIVQPQHF. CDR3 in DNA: TGTGCCAGCAGCCCCGGGACAATTGTTCAGCCCCAGCATTTT.

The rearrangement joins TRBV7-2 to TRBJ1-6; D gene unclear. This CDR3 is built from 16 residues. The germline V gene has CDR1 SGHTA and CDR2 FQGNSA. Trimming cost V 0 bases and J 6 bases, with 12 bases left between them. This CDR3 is CASSLAGGLSNSPLHF. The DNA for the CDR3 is TGTGCCAGCAGCTTAGCCGGCGGGTTATCTAATTCACCCCTCCACTTT.